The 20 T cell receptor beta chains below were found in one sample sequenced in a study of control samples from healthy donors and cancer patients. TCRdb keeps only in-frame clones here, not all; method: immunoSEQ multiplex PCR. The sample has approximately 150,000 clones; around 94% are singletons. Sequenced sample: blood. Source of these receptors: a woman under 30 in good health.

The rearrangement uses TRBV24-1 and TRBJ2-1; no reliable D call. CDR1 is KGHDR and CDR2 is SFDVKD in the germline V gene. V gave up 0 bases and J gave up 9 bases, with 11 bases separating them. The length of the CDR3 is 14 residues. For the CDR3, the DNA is TGTGCCACCAGTGATTTGCCTGACGCAGCTGAGCAGTTCTTC. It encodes CATSDLPDAAEQFF.

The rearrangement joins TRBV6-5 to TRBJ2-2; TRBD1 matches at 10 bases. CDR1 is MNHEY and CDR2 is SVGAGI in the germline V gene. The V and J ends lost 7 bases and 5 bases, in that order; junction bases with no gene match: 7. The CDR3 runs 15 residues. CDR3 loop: CASNWDRGRTGELFF. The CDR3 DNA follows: TGTGCCAGCAACTGGGACAGGGGAAGAACCGGGGAGCTGTTTTTT.

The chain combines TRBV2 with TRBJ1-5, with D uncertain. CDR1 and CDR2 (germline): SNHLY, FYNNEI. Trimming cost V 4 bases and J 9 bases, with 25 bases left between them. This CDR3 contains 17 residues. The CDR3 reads CASSGPKGGLAGWPQHF. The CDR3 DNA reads TGTGCCAGCAGTGGCCCGAAGGGCGGGCTAGCGGGTTGGCCCCAGCATTTT.

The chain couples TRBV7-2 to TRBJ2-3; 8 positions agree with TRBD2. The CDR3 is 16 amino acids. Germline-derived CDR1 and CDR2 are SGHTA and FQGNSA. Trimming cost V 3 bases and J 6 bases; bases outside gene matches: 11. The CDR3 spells CASSFPLSGSMDTQYF. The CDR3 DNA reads TGTGCCAGCAGCTTCCCGCTAAGCGGGAGTATGGATACGCAGTATTTT.

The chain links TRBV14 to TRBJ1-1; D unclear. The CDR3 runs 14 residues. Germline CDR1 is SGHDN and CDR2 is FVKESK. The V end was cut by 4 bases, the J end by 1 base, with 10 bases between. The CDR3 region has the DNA TGTGCCAGCAGCCTCTACACCCAGAACACTGAAGCTTTCTTT. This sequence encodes CASSLYTQNTEAFF.

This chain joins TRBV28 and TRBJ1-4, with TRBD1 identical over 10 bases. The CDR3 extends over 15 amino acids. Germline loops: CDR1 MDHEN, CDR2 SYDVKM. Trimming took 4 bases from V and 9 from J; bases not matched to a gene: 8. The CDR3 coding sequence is TGTGCCAGCAGTTCTAATACGGGACAGGGGAAAAAACTGTTTTTT. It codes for CASSSNTGQGKKLFF.

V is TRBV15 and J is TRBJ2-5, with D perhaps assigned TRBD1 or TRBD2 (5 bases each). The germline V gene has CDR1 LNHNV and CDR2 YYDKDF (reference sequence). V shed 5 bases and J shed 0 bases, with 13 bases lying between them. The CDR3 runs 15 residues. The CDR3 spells CATSSVGRHQETQYF. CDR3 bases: TGTGCCACCAGCTCCGTGGGACGGCACCAAGAGACCCAGTACTTC.

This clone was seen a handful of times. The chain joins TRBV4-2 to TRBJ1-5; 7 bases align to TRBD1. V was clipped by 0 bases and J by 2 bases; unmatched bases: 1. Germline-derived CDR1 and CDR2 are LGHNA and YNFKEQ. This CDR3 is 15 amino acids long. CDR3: CASSQDTGGNQPQHF. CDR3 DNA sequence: TGTGCCAGCAGCCAAGACACAGGGGGCAATCAGCCCCAGCATTTT.

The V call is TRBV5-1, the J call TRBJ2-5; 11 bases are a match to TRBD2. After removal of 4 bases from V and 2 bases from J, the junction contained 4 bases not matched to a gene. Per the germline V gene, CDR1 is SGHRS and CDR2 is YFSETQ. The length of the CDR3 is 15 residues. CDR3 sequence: CASSVGTSGQETQYF. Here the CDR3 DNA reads TGCGCCAGCAGCGTTGGGACTAGCGGACAAGAGACCCAGTACTTC. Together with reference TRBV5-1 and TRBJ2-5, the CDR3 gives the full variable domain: KAGVTQTPRYLIKTRGQQVTLSCSPISGHRSVSWYQQTPGQGLQFLFEYFSETQRNKGNFPGRFSGRQFSNSRSEMNVSTLELGDSALYLCASSVGTSGQETQYFGPGTRLLVL.

The CDR3 DNA follows: TGCGCCAGCAGCCAAGCCCGCTCTGGAAACACCATATATTTT. Amino acid sequence: CASSQARSGNTIYF. V gene TRBV4-3 combines with J gene TRBJ1-3; the D is unclear. Germline V gene lookup returns CDR1 LGHNA and CDR2 YSLEER. Between the trimmed V and J ends, which lost 1 base and 0 bases, there was a span of 4 bases. The length of the CDR3 is 14 residues.

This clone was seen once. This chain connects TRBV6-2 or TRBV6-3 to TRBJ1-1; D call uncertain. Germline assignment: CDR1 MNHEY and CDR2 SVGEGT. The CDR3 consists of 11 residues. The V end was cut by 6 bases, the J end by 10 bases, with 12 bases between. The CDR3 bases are TGTGCCAGCAGCCAGAGTTTTGTAGCTTTCTTT. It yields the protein CASSQSFVAFF.

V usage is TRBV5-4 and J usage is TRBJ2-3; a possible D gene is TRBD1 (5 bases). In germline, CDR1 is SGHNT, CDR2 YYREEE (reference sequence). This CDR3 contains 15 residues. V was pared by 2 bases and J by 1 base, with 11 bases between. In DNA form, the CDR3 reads TGTGCCAGCAGCTTCCGGACACTCCGCACAGATACGCAGTATTTT. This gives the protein CASSFRTLRTDTQYF.

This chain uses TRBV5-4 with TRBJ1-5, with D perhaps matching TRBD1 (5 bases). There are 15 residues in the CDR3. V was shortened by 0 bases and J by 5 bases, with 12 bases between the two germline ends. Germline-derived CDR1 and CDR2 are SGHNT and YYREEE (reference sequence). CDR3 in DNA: TGTGCCAGCAGCTTGGTGCCTGGGGGAGATCAGCCCCAGCATTTT. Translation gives CASSLVPGGDQPQHF.

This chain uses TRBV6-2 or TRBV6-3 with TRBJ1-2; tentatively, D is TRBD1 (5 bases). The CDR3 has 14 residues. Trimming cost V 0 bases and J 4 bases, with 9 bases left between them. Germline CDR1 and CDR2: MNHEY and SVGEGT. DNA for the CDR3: TGTGCCAGCAGTTACTCGGGACTGCTCTATGGCTACACCTTC. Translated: CASSYSGLLYGYTF.

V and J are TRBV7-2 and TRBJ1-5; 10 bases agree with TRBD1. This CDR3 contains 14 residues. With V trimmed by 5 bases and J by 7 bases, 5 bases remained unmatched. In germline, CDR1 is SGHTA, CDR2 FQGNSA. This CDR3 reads CASSQRTGGQPQHF. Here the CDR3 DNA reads TGTGCCAGCAGCCAAAGGACAGGGGGGCAGCCCCAGCATTTT.

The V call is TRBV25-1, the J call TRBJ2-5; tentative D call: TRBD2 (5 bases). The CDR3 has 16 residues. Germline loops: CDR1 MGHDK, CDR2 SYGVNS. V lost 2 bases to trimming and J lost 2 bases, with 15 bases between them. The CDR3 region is CASSERRGYGQETQYF. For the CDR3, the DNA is TGTGCCAGCAGTGAAAGGAGAGGGTATGGGCAAGAGACCCAGTACTTC.

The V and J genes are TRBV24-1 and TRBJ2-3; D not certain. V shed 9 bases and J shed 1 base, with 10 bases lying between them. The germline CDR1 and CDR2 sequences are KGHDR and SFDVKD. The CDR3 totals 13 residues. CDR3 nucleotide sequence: TGTGCCACCTGTTTGTCGGGCACAGATACGCAGTATTTT. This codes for CATCLSGTDTQYF.

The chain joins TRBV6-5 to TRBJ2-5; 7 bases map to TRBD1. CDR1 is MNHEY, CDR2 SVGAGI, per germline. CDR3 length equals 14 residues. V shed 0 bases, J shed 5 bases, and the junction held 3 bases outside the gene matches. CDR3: CASSYSGRGETQYF. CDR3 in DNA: TGTGCCAGCAGTTACTCTGGCAGGGGGGAGACCCAGTACTTC.

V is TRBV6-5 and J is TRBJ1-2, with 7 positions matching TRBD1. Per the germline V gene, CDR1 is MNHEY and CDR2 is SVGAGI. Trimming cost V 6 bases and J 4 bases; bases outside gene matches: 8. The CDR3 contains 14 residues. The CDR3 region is CASRATGQGYGYTF. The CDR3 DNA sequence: TGTGCCAGCAGGGCGACAGGGCAGGGCTATGGCTACACCTTC.

The CDR3 coding sequence is TGTGCCAGCAGCTTAGAGGCGGCAGGGAGTGAAGCTTTCTTT. Residues: CASSLEAAGSEAFF. The rearrangement links TRBV11-2 to TRBJ1-1; TRBD1 might be the D (5 bases). CDR3 size: 14 residues. Trimming stripped 0 bases from V and 7 bases from J, with 12 bases between. Per the germline V gene, CDR1 is SGHAT and CDR2 is FQNNGV.